This passage covers 20 T cell receptor beta chains from one sample sequenced in a study of beta chain features in type 1 diabetes (dated by TCRdb to about 2018). What the study reported, not specific to this receptor: In all four CD4+ subsets, TCRB CDR3 length was moderately but significantly shorter in type 1 diabetes patients.

The library was generated by the immunoSEQ multiplex PCR assay. The entire amount of isolated RNA was reverse transcribed using the High Capacity cDNA Reverse Transcription Kit, so the sequenced TCRB transcripts were expressed ones. TCRdb's version of the immuneACCESS table is confined to in-frame rearrangements and falls short of the full clone set. An unresolved V gene accounts for under half of the shortfall where checked; the remainder is of unknown origin. This sample has about 710,000 clones in its table, and around an eighth of those were observed once. The leading ten clones occupy around 0.04% of the sample. The antigens of these receptors remain unknown. Sequenced input: naive CD4+ T cells from blood. Read against the paper, the sample's cell subset or site label means: true naive CD4+ T cells. The receptors here all came from a man aged 18 to 29 with type 1 diabetes.

The rearrangement joins TRBV5-1 to TRBJ2-5; 12 nucleotides align to TRBD2. This CDR3 is built from 14 residues. V trimming: 6 bases; J trimming: 5 bases; junction bases outside the gene matches: 5. Germline-derived CDR1 and CDR2 are SGHRS and YFSETQ. The DNA for the CDR3 is TGCGCCAGCACCAGACTAGCGGGAGCCGAGACCCAGTACTTC. This translates into CASTRLAGAETQYF. Full variable domain (outside the CDR3, taken from reference TRBV5-1 and TRBJ2-5): KAGVTQTPRYLIKTRGQQVTLSCSPISGHRSVSWYQQTPGQGLQFLFEYFSETQRNKGNFPGRFSGRQFSNSRSEMNVSTLELGDSALYLCASTRLAGAETQYFGPGTRLLVL.

This chain links TRBV11-1 with TRBJ2-7; D remains ambiguous. The CDR3 has 14 amino acids. Germline values: CDR1 SGHAT, CDR2 FQDESV (reference sequence). V was trimmed by 2 bases and J by 0 bases, leaving 8 bases between them. CDR3 sequence: CASSLTSSSYEQYF. CDR3 bases: TGTGCCAGCAGCTTAACTTCTTCCTCCTACGAGCAGTACTTC. The entire variable domain, with the rest obtained from reference TRBV11-1 and TRBJ2-7, is as follows: EAEVAQSPRYKITEKSQAVAFWCDPISGHATLYWYRQILGQGPELLVQFQDESVVDDSQLPKDRFSAERLKGVDSTLKIQPAELGDSAMYLCASSLTSSSYEQYFGPGTRLTVT.

This clone was seen only a few times. This rearrangement joins TRBV5-1 to TRBJ2-3, with TRBD2 matching 7 bases. CDR1 is SGHRS, CDR2 YFSETQ, per germline. With 1 base clipped from V and 6 bases from J, the junction kept 8 bases outside the gene matches. CDR3 length equals 15 residues. CDR3 protein: CASSLSAGVGDTQYF. The CDR3 region has the DNA TGCGCCAGCAGCTTGTCGGCGGGGGTCGGGGATACGCAGTATTTT.

Only a few counts were recorded for this clone. The sample holds other DNA sequences that translate to the same CDR3. CDR3 loop: CATSGTYEQYF. The CDR3 bases are TGTGCCACCAGCGGAACGTACGAGCAGTACTTC. This chain joins TRBV15 and TRBJ2-7; D not certain. Trimming removed 5 bases from V and 4 bases from J, with 6 bases in between. CDR1 LNHNV and CDR2 YYDKDF come from the germline V gene (reference sequence). There are 11 residues in the CDR3.

This clone came up a few times. The chain couples TRBV29-1 to TRBJ1-1, with D hard to call. CDR3 length: 13 amino acids. The V and J ends lost 1 base and 4 bases respectively, with 10 bases between them. Germline V gene sequence: CDR1 SQVTM, CDR2 ANQGSEA. The CDR3 coding sequence is TGCAGCGTTGAAGTTGGTGGACGCACTGAAGCTTTCTTT. Residues: CSVEVGGRTEAFF.

The chain recombines TRBV18 with TRBJ2-6; D ambiguous. CDR3 length: 15 amino acids. Germline V gives CDR1 KGHSH, CDR2 LQKENI. With 2 bases removed from V and 4 bases from J, the gap between germline ends came to 9 bases. CDR3 in DNA: TGTGCCAGCTCACCAACCACGTCAGGGGCCAACGTCCTGACTTTC. It translates to CASSPTTSGANVLTF.

This clone was recorded a few times. The chain joins TRBV7-9 to TRBJ1-2; D remains unclear. V lost 1 base and J lost 8, with 8 bases in between. Germline V lookup: CDR1 SEHNR, CDR2 FQNEAQ (reference sequence). This CDR3 is 12 amino acids long. CDR3 sequence: CASSLEDRGYTF. The CDR3 coding sequence is TGTGCCAGCAGCTTAGAAGATCGAGGCTACACCTTC.

This clone was observed a few times. The chain recombines TRBV27 with TRBJ2-1; D gene uncertain. The CDR3 extends over 15 amino acids. V lost 2 bases to trimming and J lost 0 bases, with 8 bases between them. CDR1 and CDR2 from the germline V gene are MNHEY and SMNVEV (reference sequence). The CDR3 DNA reads TGTGCCAGCAGTTTAGTGGGCTTCTCCTACAATGAGCAGTTCTTC. Translated, it gives CASSLVGFSYNEQFF.

This clone appeared a few times. The chain has TRBV9 and TRBJ2-3, with a weak D call TRBD1 (5 bases). Deletions cut 5 bases from V and 2 bases from J, with 12 bases between. CDR3 length: 14 amino acids. Germline CDR1 and CDR2: SGDLS and YYNGEE. This CDR3 reads CASREGVLTDTQYF. CDR3 DNA sequence: TGTGCCAGCAGGGAAGGGGTACTCACAGATACGCAGTATTTT.

The J gene is TRBJ2-1, the V gene TRBV5-1; 15 bases are shared with TRBD2. This CDR3 is built from 18 residues. V shed 0 bases and J 4 bases; nucleotides not matched to a gene: 5. CDR1 and CDR2 (germline): SGHRS, YFSETQ. DNA of the CDR3: TGCGCCAGCAGCTTGGGGACTAGCGGGAGGGATTCTTACAATGAGCAGTTCTTC. The encoded protein is CASSLGTSGRDSYNEQFF.

The rearrangement uses TRBV6-5 and TRBJ1-2; D possibly corresponds to TRBD1 (6 bases). This CDR3 has 12 residues. Trimming left V 5 bases short and J 7 bases short, with 11 bases between. Germline CDR1 is MNHEY and CDR2 is SVGAGI. DNA for the CDR3: TGTGCCAGCAGTGTACAGGGTTTTGGCTACACCTTC. Its translation: CASSVQGFGYTF.

In nucleotides, the CDR3 is TGTGCCAGCAGTTTTATTCAGGGCTCTCCCTATGGCTACACCTTC. Translating gives CASSFIQGSPYGYTF. This chain connects TRBV28 to TRBJ1-2, with D perhaps matching TRBD1 (5 bases). This CDR3 is built from 15 residues. Trimming shortened V by 3 bases and J by 4 bases, and 15 bases separated the two germline ends. Germline-derived CDR1 and CDR2 are MDHEN and SYDVKM.

The gene calls are TRBV4-3 and TRBJ2-3; TRBD1 is a possible D gene (5 bases). The V end lost 4 bases, the J end lost 3 bases, and 17 bases lay between the germline ends. This CDR3 is built from 16 residues. Germline CDR1 reads LGHNA; CDR2 reads YSLEER. CDR3 bases: TGCGCCAGCAGCCCTCGGACATCTCTTCTTACAGATACGCAGTATTTT. Protein sequence: CASSPRTSLLTDTQYF.

This clone showed up just a few times. The chain links TRBV11-3 to TRBJ2-5; no definite D call. Trimming removed 5 bases at V and 4 bases at J, with 11 bases between. The CDR3 covers 13 residues. Germline V gives CDR1 SGHNT, CDR2 YENEEA. CDR3 nucleotides: TGTGCCAGCAGCGTTAACTTTGGAGAGACCCAGTACTTC. The encoded protein is CASSVNFGETQYF.

The gene calls are TRBV5-1 and TRBJ2-3; no firm D call. This CDR3 is 16 amino acids long. In germline, CDR1 is SGHRS, CDR2 YFSETQ. Trimming removed 0 bases from V and 7 bases from J, with 18 bases in between. The DNA for the CDR3 is TGCGCCAGCAGCTTGGGTAACACTGGGTTCGGAAATACGCAGTATTTT. Translating it yields CASSLGNTGFGNTQYF.

The J gene is TRBJ2-1, the V gene TRBV7-9; 12 nucleotides line up with TRBD2. After removal of 5 bases from V and 4 bases from J, the junction contained 3 bases not matched to a gene. The V gene's germline CDR1 is SEHNR and CDR2 FQNEAQ (reference sequence). This CDR3 region has 15 residues. This CDR3 reads CASSPSGRVYNEQFF. CDR3 nucleotides: TGTGCCAGCAGCCCTAGCGGGAGGGTATACAATGAGCAGTTCTTC.

This clone was counted only a few times. The chain has TRBV30 and TRBJ1-5, with D uncertain. CDR3 size: 15 residues. CDR1 is GTSNPN, CDR2 SVGIG, per germline (reference sequence). Trimming left V 5 bases short and J 1 base short, with 15 bases between. In DNA, the CDR3 is TGTGCCTGGGGCACCGGCGGAGGGAGCAATCAGCCCCAGCATTTT. Amino acids: CAWGTGGGSNQPQHF. Full variable domain (remainder filled in from reference TRBV30 and TRBJ1-5): SQTIHQWPATLVQPVGSPLSLECTVEGTSNPNLYWYRQAAGRGLQLLFYSVGIGQISSEVPQNLSASRPQDRQFILSSKKLLLSDSGFYLCAWGTGGGSNQPQHFGDGTRLSIL.

This clone was counted only a few times. The gene calls are TRBV7-9 and TRBJ2-7; D is possibly TRBD1 or TRBD2 (5 bases each). From germline, CDR1 is SEHNR and CDR2 FQNEAQ (reference sequence). The CDR3 sequence is 19 residues long. Trimming cost V 1 base and J 5 bases, with 27 bases left between them. CDR3 region: CASSLGWSGQAGIDDEQYF. The CDR3 DNA follows: TGTGCCAGCAGCTTAGGCTGGTCGGGGCAGGCAGGAATTGACGACGAGCAGTACTTC.

This clone has a handful of counts. The chain couples TRBV5-1 to TRBJ2-7; D uncertain. Per germline, CDR1 SGHRS and CDR2 YFSETQ. This CDR3 region has 13 residues. Trimming removed 2 bases from V and 4 bases from J, with 10 bases in between. The CDR3 sequence: CASSFPDMYEQYF. The DNA for the CDR3 is TGCGCCAGCAGCTTCCCAGATATGTACGAGCAGTACTTC.

This chain uses TRBV30 with TRBJ2-2; TRBD1 matches 8 bases. The CDR3 length is 16 residues. CDR1 is GTSNPN, CDR2 SVGIG, per germline (reference sequence). V gave up 2 bases and J gave up 7 bases; unmatched junction bases: 12. The CDR3 bases are TGTGCCTGGAGTTCCGCCGGGACAGGTTCTTACGGGGAGCTGTTTTTT. Amino acids: CAWSSAGTGSYGELFF.